This T cell receptor beta chain was sequenced for a study of response to subunit inactivated influenza vaccine. Notes on the study in general: Each seasonal flu vaccination may recruit only limited new T cells, authors suggested.

As for this clonotype: Its specificity is unknown.

After removal of 0 bases from V and 4 bases from J, the junction contained 5 bases not matched to a gene. From germline, CDR1 is WNHNN and CDR2 SYGVQD (reference sequence). This CDR3 has 17 amino acids. TCRdb passed the RT-PCR reads through MiXCR, listing each CDR3 protein once. The sample consists of approximately 300,000 distinct CDR3 sequences, 22% of them appearing once. The sequence derives from a man in his fifties or sixties who received an inactivated influenza vaccine. The chain has TRBV10-1 and TRBJ2-3, with TRBD2 matching 12 bases. The sample in question was PBMCs from blood, obtained around 22 months after vaccination. The chain's CDR3 is CASSESLAGGLADTQYF. CDR3 sequence (DNA): TGCGCCAGCAGTGAGTCCCTAGCGGGGGGGCTCGCAGATACGCAGTATTTT.